This TCR beta chain stems from a study of blood T cell repertoires in COVID-19. Enrollees, about 18 to 95 years old, lived in around 23 US areas. Self-reported history from a screening survey and questionnaire set each donor's cohort. Recovered Cohort 3 donors showed two negative PCRs, clearance, or symptom resolution. In the original analysis: How many nucleated cells were present was estimated from reference gene primer amplification. Generated by immunoSEQ multiplex PCR, the TCRdb table keeps only in-frame clones and is missing some. For V, J and clone size, that table is used; D and trimming come from the DNA. This sample has roughly 250,000 clones, with 80% to 90% found just once. The specimen sequenced was PBMCs or T cells enriched from blood (not recorded which). The receptor was derived from a woman under 40 who had recovered from COVID-19.

The CDR3 here is CASSSSNEQFF. The CDR3, as DNA: TGTGCCAGCAGTTCTTCCAATGAGCAGTTCTTC. The chain combines TRBV28 with TRBJ2-1; D call uncertain. The ends were cut back, 4 bases at V and 6 bases at J, with 4 bases in the middle. The CDR3 runs 11 residues. Germline CDR1 MDHEN, CDR2 SYDVKM.